These T cell receptor beta chains were read from a single sample in a study of shared clonotypes between healthy human individuals. Repertoires were generated with immunoSEQ multiplex PCR, while TCRdb's copy carries only in-frame clones and drops some. This sample has some 1,100,000 clones, with 75% to 80% found just once. Material for sequencing was memory CD4+ T cells from PBMCs. The source is a man aged 18 to 30 in good health. Some clones in this sample may be carry-over from other donors' samples. Each CDR3 is given with its conserved first and last residue. D genes are given only for firm matches. Clone size is given for some rows only: seen once, a few or many times, or a class if the clone is expanded.

V gene: TRBV5-1; clone size: few; J gene: TRBJ2-2; D gene: TRBD1; CDR3 protein: CASSLGTGYTGELFF; CDR3 DNA: TGCGCCAGCAGCTTAGGGACAGGGTACACCGGGGAGCTGTTTTTT
V gene: TRBV12-5; clone size: .; J gene: TRBJ2-1; D gene: TRBD2; CDR3 protein: CASGSTSGLRNEQFF; CDR3 DNA: TGTGCTAGTGGTTCCACCTCGGGACTAAGGAATGAGCAGTTCTTC
V gene: TRBV11-3; clone size: .; J gene: TRBJ2-7; D gene: .; CDR3 protein: CASSLGAGREQYF; CDR3 DNA: TGTGCCAGCAGCTTAGGGGCAGGGAGGGAGCAGTACTTC
V gene: TRBV5-1; clone size: .; J gene: TRBJ1-1; D gene: .; CDR3 protein: CASSLDGRWNTEAFF; CDR3 DNA: TGCGCCAGCAGCTTGGACGGCAGATGGAACACTGAAGCTTTCTTT
V gene: TRBV7-3; clone size: few; J gene: TRBJ2-5; D gene: TRBD2; CDR3 protein: CASSSRTGRAQETQYF; CDR3 DNA: TGTGCCAGCAGCTCCCGGACCGGGAGGGCCCAGGAGACCCAGTACTTC
V gene: TRBV19; clone size: .; J gene: TRBJ2-7; D gene: .; CDR3 protein: CASSGLPSYEQYF; CDR3 DNA: TGTGCCAGTAGTGGACTTCCCTCCTACGAGCAGTACTTC
V gene: TRBV7-2; clone size: .; J gene: TRBJ2-4; D gene: .; CDR3 protein: CASSLDRENIQYF; CDR3 DNA: TGTGCCAGCAGCTTAGACAGGGAAAACATTCAGTACTTC
V gene: TRBV5-4; clone size: .; J gene: TRBJ1-4; D gene: TRBD1; CDR3 protein: CASSLAPDRDEKLFF; CDR3 DNA: TGTGCCAGCAGCTTGGCCCCCGACAGGGATGAAAAACTGTTTTTT
V gene: TRBV5-1; clone size: .; J gene: TRBJ2-7; D gene: .; CDR3 protein: CASSRQGRENEQYF; CDR3 DNA: TGCGCCAGCAGCCGTCAGGGCAGGGAAAACGAGCAGTACTTC
V gene: TRBV15; clone size: few; J gene: TRBJ1-2; D gene: .; CDR3 protein: CATSRAHVPLGGYTF; CDR3 DNA: TGTGCCACCAGCAGAGCCCATGTGCCCCTAGGTGGCTACACCTTC
V gene: TRBV6-1; clone size: many; J gene: TRBJ1-1; D gene: TRBD1; CDR3 protein: CASSEDRGRYTEAFF; CDR3 DNA: TGTGCCAGCAGTGAAGACAGGGGAAGGTACACTGAAGCTTTCTTT
V gene: TRBV21-1; clone size: .; J gene: TRBJ2-3; D gene: .; CDR3 protein: CASSTLEARTDTQYF; CDR3 DNA: TGTGCCAGCAGCACCTTGGAGGCCCGCACAGATACGCAGTATTTT
V gene: TRBV19; clone size: once; J gene: TRBJ1-4; D gene: TRBD1; CDR3 protein: CASSSPGQLNEKLFF; CDR3 DNA: TGTGCCAGTAGTTCGCCGGGACAGTTAAATGAAAAACTGTTTTTT
V gene: TRBV4-2; clone size: .; J gene: TRBJ2-3; D gene: .; CDR3 protein: CASSQLAVTDTQYF; CDR3 DNA: TGTGCCAGCAGCCAGTTAGCGGTCACAGATACGCAGTATTTT
V gene: TRBV5-4; clone size: once; J gene: TRBJ2-6; D gene: .; CDR3 protein: CASSLTGANVLTF; CDR3 DNA: TGTGCCAGCAGCCTGACTGGGGCCAACGTCCTGACTTTC
V gene: TRBV28; clone size: .; J gene: TRBJ2-7; D gene: .; CDR3 protein: CASSLPLAGEQYF; CDR3 DNA: TGTGCCAGCAGTTTACCTCTTGCAGGGGAGCAGTACTTC
V gene: TRBV29-1; clone size: .; J gene: TRBJ2-3; D gene: .; CDR3 protein: CSVQQSSNTQYF; CDR3 DNA: TGCAGCGTGCAACAGTCTTCAAATACGCAGTATTTT
V gene: TRBV7-2; clone size: .; J gene: TRBJ2-5; D gene: TRBD2; CDR3 protein: CASSLLAGGAGETQYF; CDR3 DNA: TGTGCCAGCAGCTTATTAGCGGGAGGGGCGGGGGAGACCCAGTACTTC
V gene: TRBV2; clone size: .; J gene: TRBJ2-5; D gene: .; CDR3 protein: CASRGGGETQYF; CDR3 DNA: TGTGCCAGCAGGGGGGGAGGAGAGACCCAGTACTTC
V gene: TRBV18; clone size: .; J gene: TRBJ2-2; D gene: TRBD1; CDR3 protein: CASSIITGATGELFF; CDR3 DNA: TGTGCCAGCTCGATTATCACAGGGGCCACCGGGGAGCTGTTTTTT
V gene: TRBV9; clone size: .; J gene: TRBJ1-2; D gene: .; CDR3 protein: CASSVDRRGHGYTF; CDR3 DNA: TGTGCCAGCAGCGTAGATCGTAGGGGCCATGGCTACACCTTC
V gene: TRBV18; clone size: .; J gene: TRBJ2-5; D gene: .; CDR3 protein: CASSPPQEVETQYF; CDR3 DNA: TGTGCCAGCTCACCACCTCAGGAGGTGGAGACCCAGTACTTC
V gene: TRBV10-3; clone size: .; J gene: TRBJ2-1; D gene: TRBD2; CDR3 protein: CAISRGLAGSEQFF; CDR3 DNA: TGTGCCATCAGTAGGGGACTAGCGGGATCTGAGCAGTTCTTC
V gene: TRBV27; clone size: .; J gene: TRBJ1-2; D gene: .; CDR3 protein: CASTRRSGFGYGYTF; CDR3 DNA: TGTGCCAGCACACGGCGATCGGGTTTTGGCTATGGCTACACCTTC